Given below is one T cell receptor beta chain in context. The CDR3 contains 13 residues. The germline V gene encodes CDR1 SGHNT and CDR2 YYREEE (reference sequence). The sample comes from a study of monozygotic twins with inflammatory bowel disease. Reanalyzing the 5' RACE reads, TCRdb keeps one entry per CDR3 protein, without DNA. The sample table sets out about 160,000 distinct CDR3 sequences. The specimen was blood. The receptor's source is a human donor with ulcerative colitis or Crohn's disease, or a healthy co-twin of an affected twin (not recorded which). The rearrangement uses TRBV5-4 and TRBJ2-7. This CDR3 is CASRDGSTYEQYF.